The rows below give T cell receptor beta chains drawn from one sample of a study of T cells in Graves' hyperthyroidism and ophthalmopathy. TCRdb independently ran MiXCR on the multiplex PCR reads; one entry per CDR3 protein. Of hundreds of thousands of distinct CDR3 sequences listed, 38% are singletons. The sample was blood. The receptors come from a man younger than 30 with Graves' hyperthyroidism. The CDR3 runs from the conserved cysteine through the conserved F or W. The order of the fields is J gene, V gene, clone size, D gene, CDR3 protein, CDR3 DNA. D genes are given only for firm matches. Not every row has a clone size; where given, it reads once, few, many or a size class.

>TRBJ1-2|TRBV7-6|few|TRBD1
CASSPTGGAFGNYGYTF
TGTGCCAGCAGCCCGACAGGGGGCGCTTTTGGGAACTATGGCTACACCTTC
>TRBJ2-5|TRBV7-9|NA|NA
CASSSTGQGQETRHF
TGTGCCAGCAGCTCTACGGGGCAGGGACAAGAGACCCGGCACTTC
>TRBJ2-2|TRBV5-1|NA|TRBD1
CASSTGGGFQPGELFF
TGCGCCAGCAGCACAGGGGGCGGCTTTCAACCCGGGGAGCTGTTTTTT
>TRBJ1-1|TRBV6-5|many|NA
CASSSALGSTEAFF
TGTGCCAGCAGTTCGGCCCTAGGGAGCACTGAAGCTTTCTTT
>TRBJ1-4|TRBV25-1|NA|NA
CASSSDRSPNEKLFF
TGTGCCAGCTCATCAGACAGGAGTCCGAATGAAAAACTGTTTTTT
>TRBJ2-5|TRBV14|many|TRBD1
CASSRLRGLGETQYF
TGTGCCAGCAGCCGCTTAAGGGGGCTAGGAGAGACCCAGTACTTC
>TRBJ2-7|TRBV7-9|few|TRBD2
CASSSAGVGEQYF
TGTGCCAGCAGCTCAGCGGGAGTGGGGGAGCAGTACTTC
>TRBJ1-5|TRBV19|NA|TRBD1
CAGGQGNSNQPQHF
TGTGCCGGGGGACAGGGGAATAGCAATCAGCCCCAGCATTTT
>TRBJ2-7|TRBV20-1|few|TRBD1
CSARDSDRGYEQYF
TGCAGTGCTAGAGACTCCGACAGGGGGTACGAGCAGTACTTC
>TRBJ1-6|TRBV10-3|few|NA
CAISATPNDSPLHF
TGTGCCATCAGTGCGACGCCTAACGATTCACCCCTCCACTTT
>TRBJ1-6|TRBV25-1|many|NA
CASSVSRGNSPLHF
TGTGCCAGCAGTGTGTCCAGGGGCAATTCACCCCTCCACTTT
>TRBJ1-1|TRBV19|many|NA
CASSIWGDTEAFF
TGTGCCAGTAGTATTTGGGGTGACACTGAAGCTTTCTTT
>TRBJ2-2|TRBV9|many|NA
CASSVSSSGELFF
TGTGCCAGCAGCGTGTCCTCGTCCGGGGAGCTGTTTTTT
>TRBJ1-1|TRBV6-5|once|NA
CASSTDRTNTEAFF
TGTGCCAGCAGTACCGACAGGACGAACACTGAAGCTTTCTTT
>TRBJ2-7|TRBV12-5|few|TRBD1
CASRTGTNEQYF
TGTGCTAGCCGGACAGGGACCAACGAGCAGTACTTC
>TRBJ2-7|TRBV6-5|few|NA
CASSSQGTRYEQYF
TGTGCCAGCAGCTCGCAGGGTACCCGCTACGAGCAGTACTTC
>TRBJ2-6|TRBV20-1|few|NA
CSASDQGDPSGANVLTF
TGCAGTGCTAGCGATCAGGGAGACCCCTCTGGGGCCAACGTCCTGACTTTC
>TRBJ1-2|TRBV7-8|many|TRBD1
CASSLAQQGYGYTF
TGTGCCAGCAGCTTAGCCCAACAGGGGTATGGCTACACCTTC
>TRBJ2-7|TRBV5-5|once|NA
CASSLIDAGPLYEQYF
TGTGCCAGCAGCTTAATCGATGCGGGACCCCTCTACGAGCAGTACTTC
>TRBJ1-1|TRBV20-1|many|NA
CSASQVTEAFF
TGCAGTGCTAGCCAGGTGACTGAAGCTTTCTTT
>TRBJ2-7|TRBV7-2|NA|NA
CASSFPGAAYEQYF
TGTGCCAGCAGCTTTCCAGGGGCGGCCTACGAGCAGTACTTC
>TRBJ2-7|TRBV15|few|NA
CATSSEGANTGELYF
TGTGCCACCAGCAGCGAAGGGGCAAACACCGGGGAGCTGTACTTC
>TRBJ1-1|TRBV9|once|NA
CASSPQRDTEAFF
TGTGCCAGCTCACCTCAAAGGGACACTGAAGCTTTCTTT
>TRBJ2-7|TRBV20-1|many|NA
CSAKPDSYEQYF
TGCAGTGCCAAGCCTGACAGTTACGAGCAGTACTTC
>TRBJ2-7|TRBV4-2|once|NA
CASSQGGSFYEQYF
TGTGCCAGCAGCCAAGGGGGTAGTTTCTACGAGCAGTACTTC
>TRBJ2-7|TRBV20-1|many|NA
CSARRVYEQYF
TGCAGTGCGAGGCGGGTCTACGAGCAGTACTTC
>TRBJ2-7|TRBV20-1|many|NA
CSARSGMGYEQYF
TGCAGTGCTAGATCCGGGATGGGCTACGAGCAGTACTTC
>TRBJ2-5|TRBV7-8|NA|TRBD2
CTSSLEAGVGETQYF
TGTACCAGCAGCTTAGAGGCGGGGGTAGGGGAGACCCAGTACTTC
>TRBJ2-3|TRBV10-3|NA|NA
CAIRLTGKGNTDTQYF
TGTGCCATCAGGCTCACCGGCAAGGGTAACACAGATACGCAGTATTTT
>TRBJ2-3|TRBV7-2|NA|NA
CASSYGGTDTQYF
TGTGCCAGCAGCTATGGGGGCACAGATACGCAGTATTTT
>TRBJ1-5|TRBV7-3|few|TRBD1
CASSLGQGQEPQHF
TGTGCCAGCAGCCTAGGACAGGGTCAAGAGCCCCAGCATTTT
>TRBJ2-3|TRBV10-1|NA|NA
CASSELGTLPPDTQYF
TGCGCCAGCAGTGAGTTGGGGACTCTCCCCCCAGATACGCAGTATTTT
>TRBJ1-5|TRBV9|few|NA
CASSQDLRSNQPQHF
TGTGCCAGCAGCCAAGACCTGAGGAGCAATCAGCCCCAGCATTTT
>TRBJ2-5|TRBV20-1|NA|NA
CSARGTGDETQYF
TGCAGTGCTAGAGGAACCGGGGACGAGACCCAGTACTTC
>TRBJ1-1|TRBV25-1|NA|TRBD1
CASQGAYTEAFF
TGTGCCAGCCAGGGGGCATACACTGAAGCTTTCTTT
>TRBJ1-5|TRBV13|few|TRBD1
CASSSRQGRQPQHF
TGTGCCAGCAGTTCTAGACAGGGCAGGCAGCCCCAGCATTTT
>TRBJ2-7|TRBV24-1|many|NA
CATSDWGPTDEQYF
TGTGCCACCAGTGATTGGGGCCCCACCGACGAGCAGTACTTC
>TRBJ2-2|TRBV7-6|few|TRBD1
CASSPGTGPTGELFF
TGTGCCAGCAGCCCTGGGACAGGGCCCACCGGGGAGCTGTTTTTT
>TRBJ2-7|TRBV2|many|NA
CASKGGPYEQYF
TGTGCCAGCAAAGGCGGTCCCTACGAGCAGTACTTC
>TRBJ2-7|TRBV15|many|TRBD2
CATKRETVAYEQYF
TGTGCCACCAAGCGGGAAACGGTCGCCTACGAGCAGTACTTC
>TRBJ1-5|TRBV2|NA|TRBD1
CASSPTGGYGQPQHF
TGTGCCAGCAGCCCCACAGGGGGCTACGGTCAGCCCCAGCATTTT
>TRBJ1-5|TRBV7-2|many|NA
CASSLTRNSNQPQHF
TGTGCCAGCAGCTTAACCAGGAATAGCAATCAGCCCCAGCATTTT